This paragraph covers one T cell receptor (beta chain) sequence. This clone has just a few counts. Its antigen is still unknown. No much larger clone is present one base from it, and per-base qualities are unavailable. Receptors were amplified or captured by the immunoSEQ multiplex PCR assay. A mixture of 60 forward primers for TCR Vbeta segments and 13 reverse primers for TCR Jbeta segments was used in the multiplex PCR. The CDR3 region of rearranged TCR beta genes was amplified from genomic DNA by a multiplex PCR assay. On the Illumina HiSeq System, the amplified TCR beta libraries were sequenced as 87-base-pair reads. In the source study's methods: In a later analysis, 77 million or so unique TCR beta chains were counted across the 666 repertoires, and roughly 11 million of these chains were shared by at least two donors. Raw reads were error-corrected and collapsed into unique sequences with a nearest-neighbor algorithm that merged closely related sequences to remove PCR and sequencing errors. CDR3 sequences were aligned to IMGT reference sequences to assign V, D and J gene segments. Each retained sequence needed at least a six-nucleotide match to both a V gene segment and a J gene segment. Rearrangements were classified as productive when the CDR3 lacked stop codons and remained in frame with V and J, and all other rearrangements were classified as non-productive. Following IMGT convention, CDR3 was defined as the stretch from the second conserved V-encoded cysteine up to the conserved J-encoded phenylalanine. Sequences without an unambiguous match to a single V gene segment were excluded from the earlier analysis of 450 to 650 of the donors. An earlier analysis of some 500 of the donors classified V segments as functional when productive rearrangements were above 56.7% and as segregating when the standard deviation between donors was above 5%. A statistical classification framework was developed to diagnose cytomegalovirus status using the catalog of TCR beta chain sequences. V and J gene assignment, in a later analysis, came from comparing TCR nucleotide sequences with IMGT/GENE-DB human TR gene sequences. A later analysis assigned CDR3 sequences and most-parsimonious VDJ recombination scenarios with the TCRdist pipeline. In a later analysis, each TCR beta chain was defined by its CDR3 amino acid sequence together with its V-gene family, and reads without a unique V-gene family were excluded. As a way to deal with suspected cross-contamination and a sequencing artifact, a later analysis dropped 450 to 600 nucleotide sequences that were highly shared and had low generation probability. In a later analysis, a clonal expansion index for each public chain was calculated from normalized within-repertoire ranks of inferred template counts. In a later analysis, generation probabilities were computed using a VDJ recombination model fitted to out-of-frame rearrangements, and the results were checked against IGoR. A later analysis scored TCR-TCR, TCR-HLA and TCR-CMV co-occurrence with hypergeometric tests, applying a repertoire-size bias correction to TCR pairs. False discovery rates were estimated in a later analysis by permuting HLA or CMV assignments 20 times. In a later analysis, co-occurring TCRs were grouped using DBSCAN, with TCRdist sequence similarity added in when clustering inside HLA-allele-positive subsets. Repertoires with fewer than 30,000 or more than 120,000 public chains, plus five repertoires with anomalous nucleotide sharing, were excluded from co-occurrence clustering. TCRdb retrieved this table from immuneACCESS and kept in-frame rearrangements only. Not all clones are present; in checked studies, unresolved V genes account for under half, and no reason is known for the remainder. Clone size and the V and J calls come from that table; the DNA yielded D and trimming. This sample holds roughly 130,000 clones; 61% were observed only once. The ten largest clonotypes hold roughly 1.8% of the sample.

This sample is drawn from a study of cytomegalovirus exposure and HLA in healthy donors (dated by TCRdb to 2016 to 2017). Regarding the research as a whole: According to an earlier analysis of a few hundred of the donors, some 170 million T cells yielded 117 million unique TCR beta sequences and around 300 Gb of sequence data. An early release that covered more than 550 HLA-typed donors contained around 330 gigabases of sequencing data and 75 million to 100 million unique TCR sequences. The genetic ancestry cluster associated with self-reported Caucasian donors included over 65% of the approximately 410 genotyped donors. The study aimed to test whether cataloging public T cell receptors could reveal signatures of past pathogen exposure. Using immunosequencing, the study profiled T cell repertoires from 666 subjects and related those repertoires to cytomegalovirus serostatus. A separate validation cohort of about 110 different subjects was used in addition to the roughly 670-subject first cohort. The study combined high-throughput TCR immunosequencing, statistical association of individual TCRs with disease status, and machine learning to predict cytomegalovirus infection status. In a later analysis, previously published TCR beta repertoires from about 640 donors were re-analyzed and high-resolution HLA genotyping was added so that TCR occurrence patterns could be studied. The later analysis used no new phenotypic data to find candidate immune exposures, relying instead on TCR beta sequences and their occurrence across donors. In an earlier analysis of 587 of the donors, high-throughput TCR beta sequencing was used to judge whether each TCR beta V gene segment behaved as functional or pseudogenic. Alongside the repertoire data, information on donor age, sex, ethnicity and CMV serostatus was compiled. Genome-wide SNP genotypes for about 60% of the roughly 670 donors were used in a later genetic analysis, which treated that subset as a discovery cohort. Every repertoire in the discovery cohort had been generated on one and the same sequencing platform. Both class I and class II loci were covered by HLA typing, at four-digit resolution. Typing coverage differed by locus: A, B, C, DRB1 and DQB1 were typed in roughly 629-640 donors, DQA1 in 522, DPA1 in 600 to 610, and DPB1 in roughly 470. Four to six DR-DQ haplotypes were handled as single units for association and clustering because linkage in the cohort was strong. On average, around 200,000 unique TCR beta nucleotide sequences were sequenced per donor among more than 350 genotyped donors of the cohort, with around 19% of those sequences being non-productive. Findings and caveats that apply to the study as a whole: The earlier analysis of about 600 of the donors excluded seventeen rarely observed V segments, including chromosome 9 orphons, because counts were too low. The study gave a list of 150 to 200 TCR beta chains associated with cytomegalovirus. This cohort had only TCR beta chains sequenced, and the lack of alpha or paired-chain data limited which features could be detected. A later analysis reported that several top co-occurrence clusters appeared linked to parvovirus B19, influenza, CMV and Epstein-Barr virus. A later analysis found that most CMV-associated TCR beta chains appeared HLA-restricted, with HLA associations seemingly driven largely by CMV exposure. Three of the identified cytomegalovirus-associated TCR beta chains were confirmed in vitro to be specific for cytomegalovirus antigens. For the cohort, immune exposure information was limited to CMV serostatus. The classifier was reported to diagnose cytomegalovirus status with high specificity and sensitivity in both the original and validation cohorts. In an earlier analysis of approximately 590 of the donors, most TCR beta V segments were observed in productive rearrangements about 90% or about 30% of the time, broadly matching IMGT annotations. The presence/absence analyses assumed that sequencing depth was roughly uniform across donors, and that assumption may not be true. In a later genetic analysis, a missense DCLRE1C variant was associated with V-gene and J-gene trimming of TCR beta chains, and the association was replicated in an independent cohort. A cluster of highly shared sequence variants was judged likely to be a technical artifact of the sequencing pipeline. Because HLA typing was missing for some donors at each locus, association tests included only the typed subset. A later analysis found that HLA-associated TCR beta chains were more clonally expanded and had lower generation probabilities than equally common non-associated chains. It was suggested by the authors that the approach could potentially be generalized to other disease states and immunological phenotypes. Assigning TCR associations to individual alleles was difficult when HLA alleles, especially DR and DQ, strongly co-occurred. A further reported finding was that TCR beta sequences accurately predicted the HLA-A and HLA-B alleles for most subjects in the first cohort. While some public TCRs were present in many individuals, most TCR sequences turned up only very rarely across donors. In a later analysis, TCR association rates were found to vary across HLA loci, with the most associated TCRs seen for DRB1 alleles and the fewest for HLA-C alleles. Linkage disequilibrium might explain the correlated functional status among segregating V segments, but an unknown experimental factor could not be ruled out. According to a later genetic analysis, donors in an Asian-associated ancestry cluster had fewer N-insertions in productive TCRs than the roughly 670-donor mean. At a false discovery rate of 0.05, a later analysis linked under 20,000 TCR beta sequences to specific HLA alleles.

The cohort comprised some 700 healthy bone marrow donors. Cohort members were all nominally healthy when sampled, although unrecorded immune exposures were likely present. The donor tested CMV seronegative, placing the donor among the 350 to 400 seronegative members of the cohort. Each donor provided a peripheral blood sample, and peripheral blood mononuclear cells were used for TCR beta sequencing. The Qiagen DNeasy Blood Extraction Kit was used to extract genomic DNA from the blood cell samples. The specimen was PBMCs. This sequence was found in a male donor in good health and CMV-seronegative.

The nucleotide sequence reads TGTGCCAGCAGTTACTCGACCAGGGCTGGAAACACCATATATTTT. This is translated as CASSYSTRAGNTIYF. The V and J segments used are TRBV6-6 and TRBJ1-3, and perhaps TRBD1 as D gene, on 5 matching bases. The CDR3 starts with the cysteine, ends with the phenylalanine, and has 15 residues. Of the read, only the CDR3 DNA is kept; its 45 bases are in frame from base 1. According to the germline V gene (reference sequence), CDR1 reads MNHNY and CDR2 reads SVGAGI. V loses 0 bases of germline sequence and J loses 2 bases, and the interval between the two ends is 8 bases.